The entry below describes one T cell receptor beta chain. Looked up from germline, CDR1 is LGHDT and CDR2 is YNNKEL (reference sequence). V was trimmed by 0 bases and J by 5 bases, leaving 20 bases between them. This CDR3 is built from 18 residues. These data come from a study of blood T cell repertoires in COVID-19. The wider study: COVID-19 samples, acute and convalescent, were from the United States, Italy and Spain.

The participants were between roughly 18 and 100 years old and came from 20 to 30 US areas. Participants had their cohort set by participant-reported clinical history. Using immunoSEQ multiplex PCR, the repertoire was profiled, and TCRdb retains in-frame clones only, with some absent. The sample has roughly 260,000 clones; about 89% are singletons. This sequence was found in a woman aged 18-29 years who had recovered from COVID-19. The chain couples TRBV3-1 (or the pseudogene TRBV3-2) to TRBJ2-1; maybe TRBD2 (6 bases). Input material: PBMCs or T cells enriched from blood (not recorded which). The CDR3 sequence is CASSQDVEGLALNNEQFF. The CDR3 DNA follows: TGTGCCAGCAGCCAAGACGTAGAGGGGCTAGCGTTAAACAATGAGCAGTTCTTC.